This entry lists 18 T cell receptor beta chains sequenced from one sample in a study of regulatory T cells in long-lasting Graves disease. As for time point: newly diagnosed GD, antithyroid drugs for less than 3 months. Researchers made the TCR library from RNA that was extracted from PBMCs. Construction of TCR beta libraries relied on iRepertoire HTBI primers and on Arm-PCR targeting CDR3 regions. TCRdb re-called the multiplex PCR reads through MiXCR, storing one row per CDR3 protein. The sample records more than 300,000 distinct CDR3 sequences, under 20% being singletons. These data also formed part of another study, on T cells in Graves' hyperthyroidism and ophthalmopathy.

The starting material was peripheral blood mononuclear cells (PBMCs), obtained at new diagnosis, from a patient treated with antithyroid drugs. The receptors here all came from a woman under 30 with Graves disease.

The chain recombines TRBV5-1 with TRBJ2-7; weak D call: TRBD1 (6 bases). Between the trimmed V and J ends, which lost 9 bases and 1 base, there was a span of 20 bases. CDR3 size: 15 residues. Per germline, CDR1 SGHRS and CDR2 YFSETQ. The CDR3 DNA is TGCGCCACCCGAACAGGGAACCAATATTCCTACGAGCAGTACTTC. It translates to CATRTGNQYSYEQYF. Supplemented by reference TRBV5-1 and TRBJ2-7, the full variable domain reads KAGVTQTPRYLIKTRGQQVTLSCSPISGHRSVSWYQQTPGQGLQFLFEYFSETQRNKGNFPGRFSGRQFSNSRSEMNVSTLELGDSALYLCATRTGNQYSYEQYFGPGTRLTVT.

This clonotype was counted ten times or more. The rearrangement links TRBV2 to TRBJ1-3, with 7 bases fitting TRBD1. This CDR3 is 14 amino acids long. Germline CDR1 and CDR2: SNHLY and FYNNEI. Losses at the gene ends were 3 bases for V and 4 bases for J; bases not matched to a gene: 3. Here the CDR3 reads CASSDRTGGNTIYF. CDR3 DNA sequence: TGTGCCAGCAGTGATCGGACAGGCGGAAACACCATATATTTT. The full variable domain, rest sourced from reference TRBV2 and TRBJ1-3, is EPEVTQTPSHQVTQMGQEVILRCVPISNHLYFYWYRQILGQKVEFLVSFYNNEISEKSEIFDDQFSVERPDGSNFTLKIRSTKLEDSAMYFCASSDRTGGNTIYFGEGSWLTVV.

The sample holds a few counts of this clonotype. This chain links TRBV9 with TRBJ2-7; TRBD1 matches 9 bases. CDR1 SGDLS and CDR2 YYNGEE come from the germline V gene. V trimming: 7 bases; J trimming: 2 bases; junction bases outside the gene matches: 13. This CDR3 contains 16 residues. The CDR3 protein is CASGNLGQGLPYEQYF. The CDR3 DNA is TGTGCCAGCGGTAATTTGGGACAGGGCCTTCCCTACGAGCAGTACTTC.

This clonotype showed up many times. The chain uses TRBV11-2 and TRBJ1-5; weak D call: TRBD1 (6 bases). Germline V gene sequence: CDR1 SGHAT, CDR2 FQNNGV. V lost 1 base and J lost 2, with 15 bases in between. This CDR3 region has 17 residues. DNA of the CDR3: TGTGCCAGCAGCTTAGGGGTCAGGGGTATGGGCAATCAGCCCCAGCATTTT. Translating it yields CASSLGVRGMGNQPQHF. Looking up the rest from reference TRBV11-2 and TRBJ1-5 gives the full variable domain: EAGVAQSPRYKIIEKRQSVAFWCNPISGHATLYWYQQILGQGPKLLIQFQNNGVVDDSQLPKDRFSAERLKGVDSTLKIQPAKLEDSAVYLCASSLGVRGMGNQPQHFGDGTRLSIL.

V gene TRBV6-2 or TRBV6-3 combines with J gene TRBJ2-7; 9 bases map to TRBD1. Germline CDR1 MNHEY, CDR2 SVGEGT. J was trimmed by 5 bases and V by 6 bases; bases with no gene match: 8. The CDR3 spans 14 residues. For the CDR3, the DNA is TGTGCCAGCAGAAACTACCGGGACAGGGACGAGCAGTACTTC. This gives the protein CASRNYRDRDEQYF.

This clonotype was recorded at least ten times. The rearrangement links TRBV5-1 to TRBJ2-1; the match to TRBD2 covers 8 bases. Trimming took 4 bases from V and 0 from J; bases not matched to a gene: 6. Looked up from germline, CDR1 is SGHRS and CDR2 is YFSETQ. CDR3 size: 16 residues. The CDR3 protein is CASSPRLANSYNEQFF. The CDR3 DNA follows: TGCGCCAGCAGCCCAAGACTAGCGAACTCCTACAATGAGCAGTTCTTC.

In this sample, this clonotype turned up many times. The chain combines TRBV2 with TRBJ1-3; TRBD1 matches at 10 bases. Germline trimming cut 6 bases from V and 2 bases from J; bases unmatched to any gene: 4. The CDR3 length is 15 residues. Germline CDR1 is SNHLY and CDR2 is FYNNEI. The CDR3, as DNA: TGTGCCAGCAGATCGACAGGGGGCACTGGAAACACCATATATTTT. Protein product: CASRSTGGTGNTIYF. Full variable domain (rest looked up from reference TRBV2 and TRBJ1-3): EPEVTQTPSHQVTQMGQEVILRCVPISNHLYFYWYRQILGQKVEFLVSFYNNEISEKSEIFDDQFSVERPDGSNFTLKIRSTKLEDSAMYFCASRSTGGTGNTIYFGEGSWLTVV.

About this clonotype itself: A much larger clone differs by one base, so this may be a read error. The chain uses TRBV20-1 and TRBJ2-7; D is undetermined. Deletions cut 3 bases from V and 6 bases from J, with 27 bases between. The CDR3 spans 17 residues. CDR1 is DFQATT and CDR2 is SNEGSKA in the germline V gene (reference sequence). Here the CDR3 reads CSASPTDPSPYPGEQYF. The CDR3 nucleotides read TGCAGTGCTAGTCCTACCGATCCGTCTCCCTACCCGGGCGAGCAGTACTTC.

This clonotype was counted many times. The chain recombines TRBV29-1 with TRBJ2-5; 7 bases align to TRBD1. CDR3 size: 9 residues. CDR1 is SQVTM and CDR2 is ANQGSEA in the germline V gene. With V trimmed by 3 bases and J by 12 bases, 1 base remained unmatched. CDR3 amino acids: CSVDRGKYF. The CDR3 DNA reads TGCAGCGTTGACAGGGGGAAGTACTTC.

The chain employs TRBV10-3 and TRBJ1-2, with TRBD1 as a possible D gene (5 bases). V dropped 9 bases and J dropped 6 bases, with 14 bases sitting between them. Germline V gives CDR1 ENHRY, CDR2 SYGVKD. The CDR3 consists of 12 residues. The CDR3: CAMSQGEDGYTF. The CDR3 region has the DNA TGTGCCATGAGCCAGGGTGAGGATGGCTACACCTTC.

The rearrangement uses TRBV7-2 and TRBJ2-7; D remains unclear. Germline CDR1 is SGHTA and CDR2 is FQGNSA. The V end lost 4 bases, the J end lost 0 bases, and 7 bases lay between the germline ends. The CDR3 runs 13 residues. In DNA, the CDR3 is TGTGCCAGCAGCTCGGCGAGCTCCTACGAGCAGTACTTC. Encoded protein: CASSSASSYEQYF.

The chain links TRBV27 to TRBJ2-7; a possible D gene is TRBD2 (6 bases). Germline V lookup: CDR1 MNHEY, CDR2 SMNVEV (reference sequence). The CDR3 loop spans 17 amino acids. V lost 6 bases to trimming and J lost 7 bases, with 28 bases between them. CDR3 protein: CASSDPLSGRSAGEQYF. DNA for the CDR3: TGTGCCAGCAGCGACCCCCTTAGTGGGAGGTCGGCGGGGGAGCAGTACTTC.

In its sample, this clonotype was seen many times. The chain couples TRBV28 to TRBJ2-7; unclear D gene. V was trimmed by 7 bases and J by 0 bases, leaving 7 bases between them. The CDR3 has 12 residues. Germline assignment: CDR1 MDHEN and CDR2 SYDVKM. The CDR3 DNA reads as TGTGCCAGCAAGGAGAGCTCCTACGAGCAGTACTTC. Amino acid sequence: CASKESSYEQYF.

This clonotype was picked up many times. The chain recombines TRBV5-1 with TRBJ2-2; TRBD2 might be the D (5 bases). Looked up from germline, CDR1 is SGHRS and CDR2 is YFSETQ. Between the trimmed V and J ends, which lost 3 bases and 6 bases, there was a span of 15 bases. The CDR3 length is 15 residues. The chain's CDR3 is CASSSGPKEAGELFF. The CDR3 coding sequence is TGCGCCAGCAGCTCGGGCCCCAAGGAGGCCGGGGAGCTGTTTTTT.

V gene TRBV29-1 combines with J gene TRBJ1-6, with 8 bases identical to TRBD1. Germline V lookup: CDR1 SQVTM, CDR2 ANQGSEA. There are 13 residues in the CDR3. The trim removed 5 bases at V and 10 bases at J, leaving 7 bases unmatched. This CDR3 is CSVPGQEGSPLHF. In nucleotides, the CDR3 is TGCAGCGTTCCGGGACAGGAAGGATCACCCCTCCACTTT.

This clonotype appeared many times. This chain connects TRBV12-3 or TRBV12-4 to TRBJ1-1; the D is unclear. V gave up 1 base and J gave up 7 bases, with 7 bases separating them. This CDR3 region has 12 residues. CDR3 amino acids: CASSLVAGEAFF. CDR3 DNA sequence: TGTGCCAGCAGTTTAGTGGCAGGTGAAGCTTTCTTT.

This clonotype came up many times. The chain recombines TRBV27 with TRBJ2-5; TRBD2 is a possible D gene (6 bases). Germline assignment: CDR1 MNHEY and CDR2 SMNVEV (reference sequence). This CDR3 contains 13 residues. V shed 8 bases and J shed 0 bases, with 10 bases lying between them. The CDR3 loop reads CASGPGDQETQYF. The CDR3 region has the DNA TGTGCCAGCGGCCCGGGGGACCAAGAGACCCAGTACTTC.

The chain uses TRBV5-4 and TRBJ2-5; TRBD1 agrees at 7 bases. CDR1 and CDR2 from the germline V gene are SGHNT and YYREEE (reference sequence). The trim removed 2 bases at V and 4 bases at J, leaving 8 bases unmatched. This CDR3 region has 15 residues. The CDR3 protein is CASSFPGQRAETQYF. As DNA, the CDR3 is TGTGCCAGCAGCTTCCCGGGACAGAGAGCAGAGACCCAGTACTTC. The whole variable domain, filled in from reference TRBV5-4 and TRBJ2-5, reads ETGVTQSPTHLIKTRGQQVTLRCSSQSGHNTVSWYQQALGQGPQFIFQYYREEENGRGNFPPRFSGLQFPNYSSELNVNALELDDSALYLCASSFPGQRAETQYFGPGTRLLVL.